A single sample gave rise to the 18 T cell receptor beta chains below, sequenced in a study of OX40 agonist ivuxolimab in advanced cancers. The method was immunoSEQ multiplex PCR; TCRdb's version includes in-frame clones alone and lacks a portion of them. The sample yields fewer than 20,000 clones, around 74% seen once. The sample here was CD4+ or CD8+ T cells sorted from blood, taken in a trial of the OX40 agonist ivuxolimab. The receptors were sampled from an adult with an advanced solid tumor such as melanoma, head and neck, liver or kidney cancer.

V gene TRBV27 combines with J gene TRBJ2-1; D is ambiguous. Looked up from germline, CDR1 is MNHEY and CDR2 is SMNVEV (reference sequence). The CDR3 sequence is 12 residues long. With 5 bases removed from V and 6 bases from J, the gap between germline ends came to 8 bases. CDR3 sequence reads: CASSLSGNEQFF. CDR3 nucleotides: TGTGCCAGCAGTCTCAGTGGCAATGAGCAGTTCTTC.

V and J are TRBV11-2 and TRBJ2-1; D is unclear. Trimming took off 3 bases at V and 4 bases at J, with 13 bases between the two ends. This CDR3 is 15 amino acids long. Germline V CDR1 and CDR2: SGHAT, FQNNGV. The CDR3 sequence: CASSLGSGPYNEQFF. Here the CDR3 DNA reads TGTGCCAGCAGCTTGGGCTCTGGGCCGTACAATGAGCAGTTCTTC.

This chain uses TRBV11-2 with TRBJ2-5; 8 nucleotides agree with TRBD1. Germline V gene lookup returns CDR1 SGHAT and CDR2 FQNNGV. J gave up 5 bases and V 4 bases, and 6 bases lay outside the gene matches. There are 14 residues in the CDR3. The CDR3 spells CASSSSGTGETQYF. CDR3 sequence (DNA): TGTGCCAGCAGCTCATCCGGGACAGGCGAGACCCAGTACTTC.

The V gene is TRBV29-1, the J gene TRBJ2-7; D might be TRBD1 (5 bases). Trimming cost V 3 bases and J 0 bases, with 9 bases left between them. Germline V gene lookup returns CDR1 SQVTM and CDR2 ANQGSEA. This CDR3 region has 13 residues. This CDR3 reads CSVEDTISYEQYF. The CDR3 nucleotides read TGCAGCGTTGAGGACACCATCTCCTACGAGCAGTACTTC.

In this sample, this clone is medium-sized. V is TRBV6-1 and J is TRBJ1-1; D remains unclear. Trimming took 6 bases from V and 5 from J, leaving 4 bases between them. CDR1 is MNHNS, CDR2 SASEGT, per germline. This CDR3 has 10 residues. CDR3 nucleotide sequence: TGTGCCAGCAGGGAGACTGAAGCTTTCTTT. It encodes CASRETEAFF.

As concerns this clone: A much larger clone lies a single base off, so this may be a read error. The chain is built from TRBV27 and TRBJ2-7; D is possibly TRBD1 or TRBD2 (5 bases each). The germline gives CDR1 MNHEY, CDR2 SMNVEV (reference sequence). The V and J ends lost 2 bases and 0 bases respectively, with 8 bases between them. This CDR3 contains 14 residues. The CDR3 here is CASSLEGSSYEQYF. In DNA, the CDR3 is TGTGCCAGCAGTTTAGAGGGGAGCTCCTACGAGCAGTACTTC.

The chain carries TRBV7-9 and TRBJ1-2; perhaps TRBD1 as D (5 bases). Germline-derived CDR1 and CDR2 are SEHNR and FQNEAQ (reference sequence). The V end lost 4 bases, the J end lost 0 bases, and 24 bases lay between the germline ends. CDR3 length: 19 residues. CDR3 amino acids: CASSSPDRRWGDANYGYTF. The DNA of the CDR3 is TGTGCCAGCAGCTCCCCCGACAGACGGTGGGGGGACGCTAACTATGGCTACACCTTC.

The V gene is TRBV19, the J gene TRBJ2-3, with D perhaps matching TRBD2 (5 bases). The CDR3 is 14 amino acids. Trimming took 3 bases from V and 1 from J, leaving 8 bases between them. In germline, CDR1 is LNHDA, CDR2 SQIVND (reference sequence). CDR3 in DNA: TGTGCCAGTAGTATTTGGCGGGGCACAGATACGCAGTATTTT. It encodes CASSIWRGTDTQYF. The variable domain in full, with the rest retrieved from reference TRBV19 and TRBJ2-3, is DGGITQSPKYLFRKEGQNVTLSCEQNLNHDAMYWYRQDPGQGLRLIYYSQIVNDFQKGDIAEGYSVSREKKESFPLTVTSAQKNPTAFYLCASSIWRGTDTQYFGPGTRLTVL.

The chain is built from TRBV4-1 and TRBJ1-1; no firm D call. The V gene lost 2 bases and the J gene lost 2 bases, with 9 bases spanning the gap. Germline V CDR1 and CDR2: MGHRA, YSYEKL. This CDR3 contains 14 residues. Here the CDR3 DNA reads TGCGCCAGCAGCCAAAGCTTCTTAAACACTGAAGCTTTCTTT. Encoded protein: CASSQSFLNTEAFF.

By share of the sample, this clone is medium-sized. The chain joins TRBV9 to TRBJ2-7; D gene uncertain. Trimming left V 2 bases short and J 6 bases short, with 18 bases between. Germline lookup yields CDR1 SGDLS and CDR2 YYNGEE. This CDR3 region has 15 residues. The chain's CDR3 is CASSVEDTNFAEQYF. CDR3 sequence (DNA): TGTGCCAGCAGCGTTGAAGACACGAATTTCGCCGAGCAGTACTTC.

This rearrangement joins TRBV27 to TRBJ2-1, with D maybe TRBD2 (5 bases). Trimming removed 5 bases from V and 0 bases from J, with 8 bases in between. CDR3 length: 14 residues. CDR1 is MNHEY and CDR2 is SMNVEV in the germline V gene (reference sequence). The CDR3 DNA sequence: TGTGCCAGCAGTCCGGGGAGCTCCTACAATGAGCAGTTCTTC. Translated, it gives CASSPGSSYNEQFF.

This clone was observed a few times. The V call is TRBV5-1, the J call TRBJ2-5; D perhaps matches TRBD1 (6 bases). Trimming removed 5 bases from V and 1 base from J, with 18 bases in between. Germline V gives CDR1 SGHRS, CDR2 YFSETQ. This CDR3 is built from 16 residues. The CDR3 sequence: CASSGSTGPAQETQYF. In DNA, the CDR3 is TGCGCCAGCAGTGGTTCGACAGGTCCCGCCCAAGAGACCCAGTACTTC.

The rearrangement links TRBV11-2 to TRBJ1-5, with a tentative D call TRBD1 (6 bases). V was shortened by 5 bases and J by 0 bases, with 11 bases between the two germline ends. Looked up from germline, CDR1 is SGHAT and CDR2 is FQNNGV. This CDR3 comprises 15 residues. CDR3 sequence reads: CASSDQGNSNQPQHF. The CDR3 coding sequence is TGTGCCAGCAGCGACCAGGGGAATAGCAATCAGCCCCAGCATTTT. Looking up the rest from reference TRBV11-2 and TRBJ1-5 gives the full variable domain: EAGVAQSPRYKIIEKRQSVAFWCNPISGHATLYWYQQILGQGPKLLIQFQNNGVVDDSQLPKDRFSAERLKGVDSTLKIQPAKLEDSAVYLCASSDQGNSNQPQHFGDGTRLSIL.

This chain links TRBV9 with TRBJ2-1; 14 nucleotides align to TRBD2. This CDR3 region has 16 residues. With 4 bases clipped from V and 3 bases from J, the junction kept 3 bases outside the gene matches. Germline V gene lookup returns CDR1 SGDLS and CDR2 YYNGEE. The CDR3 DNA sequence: TGTGCCAGCAGCCGACTAGCGGGGGGGGTCTACAATGAGCAGTTCTTC. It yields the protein CASSRLAGGVYNEQFF. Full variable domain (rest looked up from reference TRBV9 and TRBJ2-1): DSGVTQTPKHLITATGQRVTLRCSPRSGDLSVYWYQQSLDQGLQFLIQYYNGEERAKGNILERFSAQQFPDLHSELNLSSLELGDSALYFCASSRLAGGVYNEQFFGPGTRLTVL.

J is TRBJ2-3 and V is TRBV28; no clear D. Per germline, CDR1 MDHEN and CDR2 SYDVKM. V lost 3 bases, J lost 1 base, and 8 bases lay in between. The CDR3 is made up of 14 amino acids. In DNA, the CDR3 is TGTGCCAGCAGTTTGGATGGGGGCACAGATACGCAGTATTTT. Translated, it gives CASSLDGGTDTQYF.

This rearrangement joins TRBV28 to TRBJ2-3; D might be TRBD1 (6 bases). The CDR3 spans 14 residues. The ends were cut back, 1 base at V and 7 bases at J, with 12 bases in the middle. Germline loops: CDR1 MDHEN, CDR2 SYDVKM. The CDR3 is CASSLYRDKNTQYF. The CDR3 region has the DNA TGTGCCAGCAGTTTATACAGGGACAAAAATACGCAGTATTTT.

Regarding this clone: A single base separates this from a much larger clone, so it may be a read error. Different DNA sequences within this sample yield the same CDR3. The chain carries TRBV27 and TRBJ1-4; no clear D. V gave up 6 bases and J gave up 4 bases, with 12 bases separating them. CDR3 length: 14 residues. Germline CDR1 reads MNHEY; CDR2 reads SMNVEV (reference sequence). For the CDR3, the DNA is TGTGCCAGCAGCCCAGGCTGGGGTAATGAAAAACTGTTTTTT. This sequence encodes CASSPGWGNEKLFF.

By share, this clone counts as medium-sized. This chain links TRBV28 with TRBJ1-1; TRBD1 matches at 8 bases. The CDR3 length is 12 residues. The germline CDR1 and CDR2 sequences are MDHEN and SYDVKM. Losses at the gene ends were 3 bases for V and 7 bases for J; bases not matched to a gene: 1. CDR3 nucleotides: TGTGCCAGCAGTTTTGACAGGGGTGAAGCTTTCTTT. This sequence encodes CASSFDRGEAFF.